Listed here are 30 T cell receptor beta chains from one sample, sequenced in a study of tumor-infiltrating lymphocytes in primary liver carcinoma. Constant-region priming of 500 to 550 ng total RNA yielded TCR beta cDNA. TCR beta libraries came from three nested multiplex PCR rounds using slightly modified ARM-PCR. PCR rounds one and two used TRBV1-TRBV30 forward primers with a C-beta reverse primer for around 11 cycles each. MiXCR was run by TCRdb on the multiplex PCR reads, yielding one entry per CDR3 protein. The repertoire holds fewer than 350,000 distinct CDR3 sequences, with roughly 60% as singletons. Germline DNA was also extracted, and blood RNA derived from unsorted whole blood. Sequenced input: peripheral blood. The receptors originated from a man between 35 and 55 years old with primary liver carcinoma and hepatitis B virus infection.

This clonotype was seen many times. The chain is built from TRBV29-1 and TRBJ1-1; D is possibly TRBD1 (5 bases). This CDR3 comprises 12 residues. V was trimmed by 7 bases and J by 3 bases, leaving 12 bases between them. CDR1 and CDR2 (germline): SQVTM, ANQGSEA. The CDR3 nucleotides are TGCAGCGCCCCTCGGGGGGACACTGAAGCTTTCTTT. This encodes CSAPRGDTEAFF. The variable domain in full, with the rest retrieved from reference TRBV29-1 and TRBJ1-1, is SAVISQKPSRDICQRGTSLTIQCQVDSQVTMMFWYRQQPGQSLTLIATANQGSEATYESGFVIDKFPISRPNLTFSTLTVSNMSPEDSSIYLCSAPRGDTEAFFGQGTRLTVV.

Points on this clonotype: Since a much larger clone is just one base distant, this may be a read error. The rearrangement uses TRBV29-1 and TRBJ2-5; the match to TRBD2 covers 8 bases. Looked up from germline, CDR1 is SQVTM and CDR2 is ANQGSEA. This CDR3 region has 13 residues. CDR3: CSVSGRGGETHYF. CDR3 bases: TGCAGCGTTAGCGGGAGAGGGGGGGAGACCCACTACTTC.

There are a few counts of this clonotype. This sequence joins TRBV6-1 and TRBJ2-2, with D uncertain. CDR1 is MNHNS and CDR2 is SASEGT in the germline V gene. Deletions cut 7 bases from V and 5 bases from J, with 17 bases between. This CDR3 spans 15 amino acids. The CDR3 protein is CASTALEQGTGELFF. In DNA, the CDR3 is TGTGCCAGCACGGCACTCGAGCAAGGAACCGGGGAGCTGTTTTTT.

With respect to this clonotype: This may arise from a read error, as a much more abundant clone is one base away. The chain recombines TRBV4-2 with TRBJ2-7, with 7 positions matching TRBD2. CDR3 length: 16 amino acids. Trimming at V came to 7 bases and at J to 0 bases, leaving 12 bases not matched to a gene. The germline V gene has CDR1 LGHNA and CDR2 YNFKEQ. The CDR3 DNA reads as TGTGCCAGCAACCGGGGCCTAGCGGACCACTCCTACGAGCAGTACTTC. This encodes CASNRGLADHSYEQYF.

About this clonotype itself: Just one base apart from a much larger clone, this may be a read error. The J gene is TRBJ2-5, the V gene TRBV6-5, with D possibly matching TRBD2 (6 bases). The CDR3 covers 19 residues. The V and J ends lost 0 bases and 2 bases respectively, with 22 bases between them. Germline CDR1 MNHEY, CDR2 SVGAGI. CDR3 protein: CASSYSILSRLVVQETQYF. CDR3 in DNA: TGTGCCAGCAGTTACTCCATTTTATCTAGACTAGTAGTACAAGAGACCCAGTACTTC.

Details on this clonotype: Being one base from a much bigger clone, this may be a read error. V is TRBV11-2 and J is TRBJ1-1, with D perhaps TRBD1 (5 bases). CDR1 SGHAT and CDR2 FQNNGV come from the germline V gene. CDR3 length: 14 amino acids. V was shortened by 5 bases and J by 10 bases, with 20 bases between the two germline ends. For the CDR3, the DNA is TGTGCCAGCAGCGCGCTAGGGGTAAGGGTGACAGCTTTCTTT. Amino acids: CASSALGVRVTAFF.

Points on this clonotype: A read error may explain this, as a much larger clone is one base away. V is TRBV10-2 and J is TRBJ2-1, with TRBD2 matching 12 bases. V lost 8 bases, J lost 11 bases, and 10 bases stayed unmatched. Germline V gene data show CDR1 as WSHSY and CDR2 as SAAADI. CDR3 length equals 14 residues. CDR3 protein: CASRLAGERNKQFF. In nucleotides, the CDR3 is TGCGCCAGCCGACTAGCGGGAGAGAGAAATAAGCAGTTCTTC.

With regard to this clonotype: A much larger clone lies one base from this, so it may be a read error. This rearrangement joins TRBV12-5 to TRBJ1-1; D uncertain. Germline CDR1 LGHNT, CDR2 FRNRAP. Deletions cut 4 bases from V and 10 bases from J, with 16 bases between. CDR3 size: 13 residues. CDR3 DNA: TGTGCTAGTGGTTCCGGATGGGGATTAGCAGCTTTCTTT. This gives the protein CASGSGWGLAAFF.

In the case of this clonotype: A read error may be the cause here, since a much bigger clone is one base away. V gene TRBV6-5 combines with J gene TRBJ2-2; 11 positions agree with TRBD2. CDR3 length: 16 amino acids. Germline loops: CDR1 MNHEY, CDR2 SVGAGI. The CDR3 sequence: CASRRLAGGNTGKLFF. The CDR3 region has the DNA TGTGCCAGCAGGAGGCTAGCGGGAGGAAACACCGGGAAGCTGTTTTTT.

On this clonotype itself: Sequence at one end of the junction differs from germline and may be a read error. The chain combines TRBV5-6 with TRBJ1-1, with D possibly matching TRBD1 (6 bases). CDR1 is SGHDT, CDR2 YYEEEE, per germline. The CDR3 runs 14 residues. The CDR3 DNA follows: TGTGCCAGCATCTTGGAGACAGGTAACACTGAAGCTTTCTTT. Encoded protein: CASILETGNTEAFF.

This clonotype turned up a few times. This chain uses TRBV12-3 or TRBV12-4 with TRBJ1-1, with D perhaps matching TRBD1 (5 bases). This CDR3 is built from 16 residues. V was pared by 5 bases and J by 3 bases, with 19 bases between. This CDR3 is CASSPTKPGGDTEAFF. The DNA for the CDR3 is TGTGCCAGCAGTCCCACCAAGCCCGGAGGGGACACTGAAGCTTTCTTT.

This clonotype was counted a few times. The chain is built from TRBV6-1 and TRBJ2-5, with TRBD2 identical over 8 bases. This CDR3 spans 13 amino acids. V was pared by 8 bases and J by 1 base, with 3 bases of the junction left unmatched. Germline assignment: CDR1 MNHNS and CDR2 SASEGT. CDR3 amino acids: CASSTSAQETQYF. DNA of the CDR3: TGTGCCAGCTCGACTAGCGCCCAAGAGACCCAGTACTTC.

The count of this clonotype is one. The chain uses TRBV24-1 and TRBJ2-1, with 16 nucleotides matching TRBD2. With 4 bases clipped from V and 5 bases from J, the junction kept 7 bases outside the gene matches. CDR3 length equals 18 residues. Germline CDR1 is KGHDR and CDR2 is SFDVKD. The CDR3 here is CATSDRGTSGRANNEQFF. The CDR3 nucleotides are TGTGCCACCAGTGACCGCGGGACTAGCGGGAGGGCCAACAATGAGCAGTTCTTC.

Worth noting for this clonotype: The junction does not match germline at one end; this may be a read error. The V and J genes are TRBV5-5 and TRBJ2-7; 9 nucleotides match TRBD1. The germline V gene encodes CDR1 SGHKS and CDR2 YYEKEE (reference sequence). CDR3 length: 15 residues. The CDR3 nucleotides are TGTGCCAGCAGCAATGGACAGGGGCCTCCCTACAAGCAGTACTTC. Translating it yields CASSNGQGPPYKQYF.

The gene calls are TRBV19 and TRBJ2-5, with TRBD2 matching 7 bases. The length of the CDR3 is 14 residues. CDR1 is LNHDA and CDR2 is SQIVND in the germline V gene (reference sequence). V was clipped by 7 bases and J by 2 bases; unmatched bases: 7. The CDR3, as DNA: TGTGCCAGTAAGCGGGGAGGCAGGCAAGAGACCCAGTACTTC. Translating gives CASKRGGRQETQYF.

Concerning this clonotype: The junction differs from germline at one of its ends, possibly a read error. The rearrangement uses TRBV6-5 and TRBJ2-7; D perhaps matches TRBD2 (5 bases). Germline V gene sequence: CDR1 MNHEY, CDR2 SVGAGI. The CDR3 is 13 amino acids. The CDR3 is CVSSSYSEGEQYF. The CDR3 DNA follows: TGTGTCAGCAGTTCGTATTCTGAGGGCGAGCAGTACTTT.

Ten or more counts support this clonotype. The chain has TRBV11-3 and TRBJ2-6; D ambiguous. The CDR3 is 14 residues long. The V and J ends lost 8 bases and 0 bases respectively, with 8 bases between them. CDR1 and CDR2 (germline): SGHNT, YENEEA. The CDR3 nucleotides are TGTGCCAGCGGGCTCGGCTCTGGGGCCAACGTCCTGACTTTC. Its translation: CASGLGSGANVLTF. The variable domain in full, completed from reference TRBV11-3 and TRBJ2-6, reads EAGVVQSPRYKIIEKKQPVAFWCNPISGHNTLYWYLQNLGQGPELLIRYENEEAVDDSQLPKDRFSAERLKGVDSTLKIQPAELGDSAVYLCASGLGSGANVLTFGAGSRLTVL.

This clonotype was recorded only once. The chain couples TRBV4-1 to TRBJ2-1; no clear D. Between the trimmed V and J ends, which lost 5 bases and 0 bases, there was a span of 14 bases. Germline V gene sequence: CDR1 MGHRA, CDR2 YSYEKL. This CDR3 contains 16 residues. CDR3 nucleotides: TGCGCCAGCAGCTCTTTTGCGGTGGACTCCTACAATGAGCAGTTCTTC. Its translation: CASSSFAVDSYNEQFF.

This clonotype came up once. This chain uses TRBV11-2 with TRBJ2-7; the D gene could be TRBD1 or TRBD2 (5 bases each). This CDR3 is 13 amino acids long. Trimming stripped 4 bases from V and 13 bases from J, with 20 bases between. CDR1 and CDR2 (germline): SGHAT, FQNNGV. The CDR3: CASSYGASYGQYF. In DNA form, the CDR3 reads TGTGCCAGCAGCTACGGGGCCTCCTACGGGCAATACTTC.

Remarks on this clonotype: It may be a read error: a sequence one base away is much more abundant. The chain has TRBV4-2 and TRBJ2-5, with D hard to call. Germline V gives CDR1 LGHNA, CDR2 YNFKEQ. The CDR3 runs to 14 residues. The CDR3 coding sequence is TGTGCCAGCAGCCAAGTGGAAGACGAAGAGACCCATTACTTC. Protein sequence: CASSQVEDEETHYF.

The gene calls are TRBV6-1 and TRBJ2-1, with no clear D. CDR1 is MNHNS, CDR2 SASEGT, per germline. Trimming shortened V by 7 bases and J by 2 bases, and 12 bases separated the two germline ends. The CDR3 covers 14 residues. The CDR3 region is CASNRQITYNEQFF. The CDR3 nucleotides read TGTGCCAGCAACCGCCAGATTACCTACAATGAGCAGTTCTTC.

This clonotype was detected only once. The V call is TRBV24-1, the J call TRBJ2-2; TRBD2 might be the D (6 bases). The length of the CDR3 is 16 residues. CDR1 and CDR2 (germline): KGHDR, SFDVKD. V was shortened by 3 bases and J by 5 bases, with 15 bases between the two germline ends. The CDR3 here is CATSDLFSGNTGELFF. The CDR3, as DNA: TGTGCCACCAGTGATCTTTTTAGCGGAAATACCGGGGAGCTGTTTTTT.

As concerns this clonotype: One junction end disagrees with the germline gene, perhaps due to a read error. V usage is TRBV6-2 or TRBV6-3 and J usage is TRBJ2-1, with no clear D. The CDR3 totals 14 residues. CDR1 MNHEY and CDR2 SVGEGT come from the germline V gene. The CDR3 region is CASSLQEFYNGQCF. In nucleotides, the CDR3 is TGTGCCAGCAGCTTGCAAGAGTTCTACAATGGGCAGTGCTTC.

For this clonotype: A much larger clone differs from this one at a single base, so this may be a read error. The DNA of the CDR3 is TGTGCCAGCAGTTTTGGCGGTACGCAAGTGACCCAGTACTTC. It specifies CASSFGGTQVTQYF. The chain joins TRBV12-3 or TRBV12-4 to TRBJ2-5; D call uncertain. This CDR3 is 14 amino acids long.

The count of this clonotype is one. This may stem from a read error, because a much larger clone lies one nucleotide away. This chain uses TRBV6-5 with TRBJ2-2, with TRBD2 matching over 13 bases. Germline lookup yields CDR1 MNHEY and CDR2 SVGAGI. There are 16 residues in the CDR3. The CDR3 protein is CASSPGLAGATRELFF. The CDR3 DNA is TGTGCCAGCAGTCCTGGACTAGCGGGAGCCACCAGGGAGCTGTTTTTT.

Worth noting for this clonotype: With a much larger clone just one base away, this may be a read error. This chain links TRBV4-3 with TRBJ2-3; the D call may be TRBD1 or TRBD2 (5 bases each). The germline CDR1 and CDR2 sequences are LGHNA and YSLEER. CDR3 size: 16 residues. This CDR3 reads CASSQVLSTGPDTQCF. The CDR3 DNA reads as TGCGCCAGCAGCCAAGTTCTGTCTACGGGACCAGATACGCAGTGTTTT.

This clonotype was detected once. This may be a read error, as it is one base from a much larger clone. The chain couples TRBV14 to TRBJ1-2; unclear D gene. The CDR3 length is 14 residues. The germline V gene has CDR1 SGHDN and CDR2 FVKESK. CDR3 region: CAISQDLESSGYTF. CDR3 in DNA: TGTGCCATCAGCCAGGACCTGGAATCAAGCGGCTACACCTTC.

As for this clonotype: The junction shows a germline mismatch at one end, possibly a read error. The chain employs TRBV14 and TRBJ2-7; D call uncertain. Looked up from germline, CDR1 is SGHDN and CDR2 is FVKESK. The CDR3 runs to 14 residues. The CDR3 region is CACSQVRYSYEQYF. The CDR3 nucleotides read TGTGCCTGCAGCCAAGTACGCTACTCCTACGAGCAGTACTTC.

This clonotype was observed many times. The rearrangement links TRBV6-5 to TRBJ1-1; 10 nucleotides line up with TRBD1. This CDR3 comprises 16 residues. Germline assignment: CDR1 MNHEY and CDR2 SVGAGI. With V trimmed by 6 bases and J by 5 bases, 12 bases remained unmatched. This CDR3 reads CASRPGTGVRNTEAFF. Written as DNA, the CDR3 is TGTGCCAGCAGGCCTGGGACAGGGGTTCGTAATACTGAAGCTTTCTTT.

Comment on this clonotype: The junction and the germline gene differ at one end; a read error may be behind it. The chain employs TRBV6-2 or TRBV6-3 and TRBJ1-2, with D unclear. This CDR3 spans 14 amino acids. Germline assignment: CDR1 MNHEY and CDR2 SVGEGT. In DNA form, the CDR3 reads TGTGTCAGCAGTTATTGCGAATCTAACTATGGCTACACCTTC. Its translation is CVSSYCESNYGYTF.